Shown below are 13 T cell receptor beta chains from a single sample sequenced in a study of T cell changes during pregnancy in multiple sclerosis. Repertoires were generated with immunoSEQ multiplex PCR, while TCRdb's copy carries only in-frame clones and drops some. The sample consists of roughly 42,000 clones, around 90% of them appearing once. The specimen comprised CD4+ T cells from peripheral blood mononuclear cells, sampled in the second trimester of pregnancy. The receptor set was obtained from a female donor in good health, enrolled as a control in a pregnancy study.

In DNA, the CDR3 is TGTGCCAGCAGTGCTACAGGGGGGAGGTCACCCCTCCACTTT. Translation: CASSATGGRSPLHF. The V call is TRBV27, the J call TRBJ1-6; the match to TRBD1 covers 8 bases. There are 14 residues in the CDR3. Germline V gene data show CDR1 as MNHEY and CDR2 as SMNVEV (reference sequence). The ends lost 5 bases at V and 10 bases at J; junction bases unmatched: 7.

This chain's CDR3 is CASSPSGQRNQPQHF. The CDR3 coding sequence is TGTGCCAGCTCACCCTCAGGGCAGCGCAATCAGCCCCAGCATTTT. The chain carries TRBV18 and TRBJ1-5; tentatively, D is TRBD1 (5 bases). The CDR3 covers 15 residues. The V end was cut by 3 bases, the J end by 2 bases, with 11 bases between. CDR1 is KGHSH, CDR2 LQKENI, per germline.

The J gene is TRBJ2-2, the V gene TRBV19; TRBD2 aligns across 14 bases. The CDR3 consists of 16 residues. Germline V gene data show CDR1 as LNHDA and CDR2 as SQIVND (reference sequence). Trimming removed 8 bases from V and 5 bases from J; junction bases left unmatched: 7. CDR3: CASHRLAGGGTGELFF. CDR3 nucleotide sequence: TGTGCCAGTCATAGACTAGCGGGAGGGGGGACCGGGGAGCTGTTTTTT.

This CDR3 reads CASSQFSEGGRGYGYTF. The CDR3 nucleotides read TGTGCCAGCAGCCAATTTAGCGAAGGAGGCAGGGGCTATGGCTACACCTTC. This chain joins TRBV16 and TRBJ1-2, with D tentatively TRBD1 (6 bases). Looked up from germline, CDR1 is KGHSY and CDR2 is FQNENV. This CDR3 spans 17 amino acids. V lost 1 base and J lost 4, with 19 bases in between. The full variable domain, completed using reference TRBV16 and TRBJ1-2, is GEEVAQTPKHLVRGEGQKAKLYCAPIKGHSYVFWYQQVLKNEFKFLISFQNENVFDETGMPKERFSAKCLPNSPCSLEIQATKLEDSAVYFCASSQFSEGGRGYGYTFGSGTRLTVV.

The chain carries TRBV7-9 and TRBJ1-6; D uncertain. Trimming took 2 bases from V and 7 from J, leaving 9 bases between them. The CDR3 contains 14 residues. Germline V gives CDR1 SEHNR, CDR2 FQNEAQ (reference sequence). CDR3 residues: CASSLWGENSPLHF. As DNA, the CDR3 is TGTGCCAGCAGCTTATGGGGAGAGAATTCACCCCTCCACTTT.

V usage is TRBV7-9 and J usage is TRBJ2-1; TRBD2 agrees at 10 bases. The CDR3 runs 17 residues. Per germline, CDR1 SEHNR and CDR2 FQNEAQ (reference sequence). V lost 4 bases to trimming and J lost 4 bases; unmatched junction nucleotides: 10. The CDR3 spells CASSSTSGRAGYNEQFF. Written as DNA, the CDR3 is TGTGCCAGCAGCTCCACGAGCGGGAGGGCCGGGTACAATGAGCAGTTCTTC.

In DNA form, the CDR3 reads TGTGCCAGCAGCCCTCCCGTCGTGGAAAAACTGTTTTTT. Encoded protein: CASSPPVVEKLFF. This chain connects TRBV7-9 to TRBJ1-4; unclear D gene. There are 13 residues in the CDR3. Deletions cut 5 bases from V and 8 bases from J, with 12 bases between. Germline values: CDR1 SEHNR, CDR2 FQNEAQ (reference sequence).

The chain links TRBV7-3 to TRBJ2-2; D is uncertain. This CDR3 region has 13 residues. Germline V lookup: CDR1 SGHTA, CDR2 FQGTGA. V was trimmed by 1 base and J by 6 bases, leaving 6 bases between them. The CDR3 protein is CASSLSAAGELFF. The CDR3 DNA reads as TGTGCCAGCAGCTTAAGCGCTGCCGGGGAGCTGTTTTTT.

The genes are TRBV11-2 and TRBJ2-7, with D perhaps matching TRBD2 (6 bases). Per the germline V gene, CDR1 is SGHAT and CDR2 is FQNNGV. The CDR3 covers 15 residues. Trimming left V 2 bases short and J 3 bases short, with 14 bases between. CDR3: CASSLRPSEDYEQYF. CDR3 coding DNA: TGTGCCAGCAGCTTACGCCCTAGCGAGGACTACGAGCAGTACTTC.

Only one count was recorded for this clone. In nucleotides, the CDR3 is TGTGCCAGCAGCTTACGGGGGTTCGTCTGGGAGCCTGAAGCTTTCTTT. Residues: CASSLRGFVWEPEAFF. The genes are TRBV13 and TRBJ1-1; D possibly corresponds to TRBD1 (5 bases). Germline V gene sequence: CDR1 PRHDT, CDR2 FYEKMQ (reference sequence). V lost 2 bases, J lost 6 bases, and 19 bases lay in between. The CDR3 runs to 16 residues.

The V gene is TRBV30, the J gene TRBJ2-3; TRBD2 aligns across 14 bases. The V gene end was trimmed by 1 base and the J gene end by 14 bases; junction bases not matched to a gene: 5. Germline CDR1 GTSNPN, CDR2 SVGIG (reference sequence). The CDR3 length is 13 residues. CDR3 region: CAWSGLAGGAGYF. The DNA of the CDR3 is TGTGCCTGGAGTGGACTAGCGGGGGGGGCCGGGTATTTT.

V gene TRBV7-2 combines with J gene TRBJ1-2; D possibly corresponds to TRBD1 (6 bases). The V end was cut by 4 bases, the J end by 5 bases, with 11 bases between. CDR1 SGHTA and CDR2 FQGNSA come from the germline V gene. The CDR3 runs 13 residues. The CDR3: CASSSGGVYGYTF. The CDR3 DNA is TGTGCCAGCAGCTCGGGGGGCGTATATGGCTACACCTTC.

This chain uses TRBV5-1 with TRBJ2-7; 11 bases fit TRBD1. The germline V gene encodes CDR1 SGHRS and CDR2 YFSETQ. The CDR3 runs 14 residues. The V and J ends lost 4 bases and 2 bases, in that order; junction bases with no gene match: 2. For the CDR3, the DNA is TGCGCCAGCAGCCCGGGACAGGGGGCCTACGAGCAGTACTTC. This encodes CASSPGQGAYEQYF.